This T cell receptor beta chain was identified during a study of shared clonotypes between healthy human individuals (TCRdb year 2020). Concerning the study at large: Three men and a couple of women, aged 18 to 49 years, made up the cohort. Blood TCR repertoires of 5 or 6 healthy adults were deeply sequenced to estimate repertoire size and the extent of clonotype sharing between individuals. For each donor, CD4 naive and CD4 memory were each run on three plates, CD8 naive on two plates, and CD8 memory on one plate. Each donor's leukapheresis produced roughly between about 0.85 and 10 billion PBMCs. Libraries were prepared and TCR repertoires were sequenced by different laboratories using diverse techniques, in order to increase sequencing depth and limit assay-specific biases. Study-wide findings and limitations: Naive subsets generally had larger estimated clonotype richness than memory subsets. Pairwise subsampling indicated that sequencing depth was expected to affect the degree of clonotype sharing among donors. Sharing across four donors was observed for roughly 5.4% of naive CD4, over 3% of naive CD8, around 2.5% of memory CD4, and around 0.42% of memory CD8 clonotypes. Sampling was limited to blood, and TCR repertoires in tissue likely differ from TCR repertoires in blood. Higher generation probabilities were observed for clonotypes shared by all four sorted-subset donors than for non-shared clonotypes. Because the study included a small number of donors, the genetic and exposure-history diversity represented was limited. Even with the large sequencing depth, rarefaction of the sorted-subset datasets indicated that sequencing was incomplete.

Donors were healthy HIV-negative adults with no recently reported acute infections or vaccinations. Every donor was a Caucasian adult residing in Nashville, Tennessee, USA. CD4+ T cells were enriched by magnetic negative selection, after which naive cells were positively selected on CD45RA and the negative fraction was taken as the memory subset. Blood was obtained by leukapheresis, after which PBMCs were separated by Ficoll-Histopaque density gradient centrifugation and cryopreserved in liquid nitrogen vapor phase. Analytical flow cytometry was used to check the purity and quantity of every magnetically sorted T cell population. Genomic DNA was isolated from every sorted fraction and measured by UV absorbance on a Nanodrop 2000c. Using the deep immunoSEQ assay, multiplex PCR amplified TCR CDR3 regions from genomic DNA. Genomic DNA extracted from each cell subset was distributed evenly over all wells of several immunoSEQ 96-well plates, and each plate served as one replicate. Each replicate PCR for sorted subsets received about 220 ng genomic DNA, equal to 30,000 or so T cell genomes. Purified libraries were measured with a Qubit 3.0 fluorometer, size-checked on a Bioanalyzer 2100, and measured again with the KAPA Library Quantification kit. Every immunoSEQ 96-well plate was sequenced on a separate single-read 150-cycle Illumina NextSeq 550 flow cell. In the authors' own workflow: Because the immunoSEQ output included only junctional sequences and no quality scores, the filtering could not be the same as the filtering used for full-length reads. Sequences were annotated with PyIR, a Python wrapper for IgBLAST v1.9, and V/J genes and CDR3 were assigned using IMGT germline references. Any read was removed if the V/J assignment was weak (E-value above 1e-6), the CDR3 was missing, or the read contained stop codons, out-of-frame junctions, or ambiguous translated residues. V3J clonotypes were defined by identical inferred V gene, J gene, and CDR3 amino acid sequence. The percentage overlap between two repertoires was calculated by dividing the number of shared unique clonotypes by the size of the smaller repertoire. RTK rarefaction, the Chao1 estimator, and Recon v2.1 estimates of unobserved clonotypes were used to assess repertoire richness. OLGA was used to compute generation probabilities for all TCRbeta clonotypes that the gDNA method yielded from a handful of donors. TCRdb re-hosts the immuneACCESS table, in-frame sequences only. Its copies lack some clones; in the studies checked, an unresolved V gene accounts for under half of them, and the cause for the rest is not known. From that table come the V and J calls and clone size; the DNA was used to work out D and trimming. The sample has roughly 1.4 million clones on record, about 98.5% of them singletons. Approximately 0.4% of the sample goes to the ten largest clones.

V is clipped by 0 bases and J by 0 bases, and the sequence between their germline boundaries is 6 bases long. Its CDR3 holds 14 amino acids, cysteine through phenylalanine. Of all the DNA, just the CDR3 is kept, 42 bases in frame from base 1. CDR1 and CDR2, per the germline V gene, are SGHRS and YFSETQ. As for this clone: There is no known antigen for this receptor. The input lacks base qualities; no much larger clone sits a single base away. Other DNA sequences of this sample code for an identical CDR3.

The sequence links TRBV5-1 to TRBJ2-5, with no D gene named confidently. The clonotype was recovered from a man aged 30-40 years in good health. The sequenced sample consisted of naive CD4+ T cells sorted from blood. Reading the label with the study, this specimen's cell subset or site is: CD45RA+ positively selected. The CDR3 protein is CASSLVGNQETQYF. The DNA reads TGCGCCAGCAGCTTGGTGGGAAACCAAGAGACCCAGTACTTC.